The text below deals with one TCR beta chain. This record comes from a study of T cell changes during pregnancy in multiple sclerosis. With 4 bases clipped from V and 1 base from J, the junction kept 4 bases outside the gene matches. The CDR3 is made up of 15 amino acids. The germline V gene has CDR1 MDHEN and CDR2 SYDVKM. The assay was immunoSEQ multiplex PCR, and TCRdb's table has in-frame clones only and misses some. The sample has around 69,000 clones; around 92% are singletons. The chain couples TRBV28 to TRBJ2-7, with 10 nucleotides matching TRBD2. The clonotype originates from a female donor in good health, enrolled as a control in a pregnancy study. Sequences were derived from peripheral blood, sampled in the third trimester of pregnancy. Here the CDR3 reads CASSSGTSDSYEQYF. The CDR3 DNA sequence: TGTGCCAGCAGTTCAGGGACTAGCGATTCCTACGAGCAGTACTTC.